What follows is one T cell receptor (beta chain) and its context. This specimen belongs to a study of blood T cell repertoires in COVID-19. Study as a whole: COVID-19 samples from acute and convalescent phases originated in the United States, Italy and Spain. T cells, B-cell-depleted T cells, or PBMCs supplied cDNA or gDNA.

Measured with immunoSEQ multiplex PCR; TCRdb has only the in-frame clones, and not every one. Among approximately 36,000 clones listed, roughly 88% were seen once. Germline V gene lookup returns CDR1 LGHDT and CDR2 YNNKEL (reference sequence). The germline V and J ends were trimmed by 0 bases and 1 base, with 10 bases remaining between them. This CDR3 comprises 16 residues. This chain links TRBV3-1 (or the pseudogene TRBV3-2) with TRBJ1-3; perhaps TRBD1 as D (5 bases). The receptor was isolated from a human donor in a cohort sampled during active COVID-19. Sequencing input: peripheral blood. As DNA, the CDR3 is TGTGCCAGCAGCCAAGAATCAGGGTGGTCTGGAAACACCATATATTTT. Translation gives CASSQESGWSGNTIYF.